Reported below is one T cell receptor (beta chain). As handled by the study authors: It was from reference gene primer amplification that nucleated cell counts were estimated. Sequencing used immunoSEQ multiplex PCR; TCRdb keeps in-frame clones, though not all of them. The V and J calls and clone size were taken over from that table, and D and trimming were inferred from the DNA. The sample lists fewer than 200,000 clones, roughly 85% occurring once. This sample is drawn from a study of blood T cell repertoires in COVID-19. About the research overall: Sites in the United States, Italy and Spain provided acute and convalescent COVID-19 samples. PBMCs, B-cell-depleted T cells, or T cells provided the cDNA or gDNA that made up the material.

Deletions cut 5 bases from V and 5 bases from J, with 15 bases between. The length of the CDR3 is 14 residues. Germline-derived CDR1 and CDR2 are SEHNR and FQNEAQ (reference sequence). The source is a middle-aged man with acute or convalescent COVID-19. Input material: peripheral blood. The V call is TRBV7-9, the J call TRBJ1-1; no clear D. The CDR3 DNA reads TGTGCCAGCAGCCAAGGAGGGTCGGAAACTGAAGCTTTCTTT. Translation gives CASSQGGSETEAFF.